The present T cell receptor (beta chain) was sequenced within a study of control samples from healthy donors and cancer patients. CDR3 length equals 18 residues. Germline values: CDR1 SGHRS, CDR2 YFSETQ. J was trimmed by 0 bases and V by 4 bases; bases with no gene match: 9. Assay used: immunoSEQ multiplex PCR; TCRdb lists only in-frame clones, some missing. The repertoire consists of some 130,000 clones, with 90% occurring once and the leading ten covering 2.5%. This receptor was obtained from a man in his forties in good health. The sample consisted of blood. The V gene is TRBV5-1, the J gene TRBJ1-4; TRBD1 matches at 10 bases. CDR3 DNA sequence: TGCGCCAGCAGCATAGGACAGGGGGGACTATCAACTAATGAAAAACTGTTTTTT. This encodes CASSIGQGGLSTNEKLFF.